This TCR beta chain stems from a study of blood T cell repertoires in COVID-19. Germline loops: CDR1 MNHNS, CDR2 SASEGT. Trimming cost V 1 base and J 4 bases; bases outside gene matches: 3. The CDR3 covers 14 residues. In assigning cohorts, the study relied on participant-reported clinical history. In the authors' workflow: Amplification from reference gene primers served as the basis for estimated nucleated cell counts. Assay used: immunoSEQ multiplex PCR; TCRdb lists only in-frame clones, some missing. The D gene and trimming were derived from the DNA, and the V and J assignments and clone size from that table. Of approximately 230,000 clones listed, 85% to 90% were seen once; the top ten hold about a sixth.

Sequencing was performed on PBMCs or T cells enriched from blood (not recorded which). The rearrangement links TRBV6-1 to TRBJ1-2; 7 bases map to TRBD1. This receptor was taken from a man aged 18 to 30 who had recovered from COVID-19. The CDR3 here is CASSEGAGGYGYTF. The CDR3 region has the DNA TGTGCCAGCAGTGAAGGGGCAGGGGGCTATGGCTACACCTTC.